A single T cell receptor (beta chain) is shown here with its context. This clonotype was observed a single time. The specificity of this receptor is unknown. Per-nucleotide qualities are absent, and no much larger clonotype sits a single base away. A lone read offers only weak evidence. At the junction V is shortened by 3 bases and J by 7 bases, with 13 bases in between. The CDR3 starts with the cysteine, ends with the phenylalanine, and has 13 residues. Left in the record is the CDR3 DNA by itself, 39 bases read in frame from the first base. CDR1 is given as MNHNY and CDR2 as SVGAGI, both from the germline V gene (reference sequence). These data belong to a study of early T cells in non-severe SARS-CoV-2 infection (dated by TCRdb to about 2021). Study-wide context: Because TCR sequencing relied on bulk RNA taken from unsorted whole blood, pairing of alpha and beta chains was not possible.

The library came from 5' RACE. For sequencing, a NextSeq 500 was employed. The TCR library protocol attached unique molecular identifiers to individual cDNA molecules to correct for sequencing error and PCR bias. Both TCR alpha and beta chains were sequenced, and tight co-correlation was observed between alpha and beta sequence abundances in each sample. On the authors' methods: Decombinator V4 was used to annotate TCR sequences for V gene, J gene and CDR3. TCRs were defined as expanded if a significant change between any two time points was detected under a Poisson model with p below 0.0001. TCR abundances were normalised to the total number of TCRs sequenced per sample and expressed as counts per million. TRAV1-2 paired with TRAJ12, TRAJ20 or TRAJ33 defined MAIT TCRs, while TRAV10 paired with TRAJ18 defined iNKT TCRs. VDJdb, accessed 1 November 2021, was searched for CMV, EBV and SARS-CoV-2 annotated TCRs, with TCRs annotated for multiple antigens excluded. Starting from the raw public reads, TCRdb applied fastp trimming at Q25, assembled clones with MiXCR and retained in-frame beta chains. Identical CDR3 protein sequences are pooled into one entry, listed with their most common genes and DNA. What appears here as the V and J calls and clone size reflects TCRdb's work, not the paper's. A total of 30,000 to 45,000 distinct CDR3 sequences appear in this sample, roughly 9.9% of them only once. The top ten hold more than 10% of the sample.

A case-control design nested within a healthcare worker cohort in London, UK, was used, with weekly nasopharyngeal swab PCR tests and blood sampling performed. Healthcare workers were recruited between 23 and 31 March 2020, during the week of the UK lockdown, and were followed weekly for up to 16 weeks. What the research found in general, with its limitations: Matching against VDJdb was skewed toward anti-spike CD8 responses, likely underestimated virus-specific expansions, and missed private and CD4 specificities.

This clonotype was obtained from an adult who was a healthcare worker with PCR-confirmed SARS-CoV-2 infection or an uninfected control (not recorded which). Source material: whole blood. Recombination linked TRBV6-6 to TRBJ2-7; a weak D assignment points to TRBD2 (5 bases agree). The CDR3 amino acid sequence is: CASSYISASEQYF. The nucleotide sequence reads TGTGCCAGCAGTTATATTAGCGCCTCGGAGCAGTACTTC.